A single sample is the source of the 8 T cell receptor beta chains below, sequenced in a study of CD8 T cells in Susac syndrome. Random hexamers served to reverse transcribe roughly 0.5 to 1 ug RNA. TCRdb re-analysed the immunoSEQ multiplex PCR reads in MiXCR, keeping a single row per CDR3 protein. Seen here are more than 120,000 distinct CDR3 sequences, approximately 94% observed once, and the top ten hold more than 0.065%. Specimen: CD4+ T cells from PBMCs. These receptors were obtained from a human donor in good health.

This clonotype was recorded only once. V gene TRBV20-1 combines with J gene TRBJ2-3; no definite D call. The V and J ends lost 0 bases and 3 bases respectively, with 16 bases between them. The CDR3 is 16 residues long. Germline V lookup: CDR1 DFQATT, CDR2 SNEGSKA (reference sequence). The CDR3 DNA follows: TGCAGTGCTAGAGATCCCCGGGCCCCGCGGACAGATACGCAGTATTTT. It specifies CSARDPRAPRTDTQYF.

V gene TRBV20-1 combines with J gene TRBJ2-3; TRBD2 is a possible D gene (6 bases). The V gene lost 1 base and the J gene lost 4 bases, with 18 bases spanning the gap. Germline V gene lookup returns CDR1 DFQATT and CDR2 SNEGSKA (reference sequence). This CDR3 comprises 16 residues. The CDR3 DNA is TGCAGTGCTAGAGGGGCGGAGGGTATGGTACCAGATACGCAGTATTTT. Amino acid sequence: CSARGAEGMVPDTQYF.

The chain's CDR3 is CASSSPQHF. CDR3 in DNA: TGTGCCAGCAGTTCGCCCCAGCATTTT. The chain uses TRBV6-6 and TRBJ1-5, with D hard to call. Germline V lookup: CDR1 MNHNY, CDR2 SVGAGI (reference sequence). The CDR3 is 9 amino acids. The germline V and J ends were trimmed by 4 bases and 9 bases, with 1 base remaining between them.

The chain combines TRBV2 with TRBJ2-3; D not certain. The germline V gene has CDR1 SNHLY and CDR2 FYNNEI. The CDR3 sequence is 15 residues long. Trimming left V 8 bases short and J 2 bases short, with 17 bases between. The CDR3: CASAAARDLTDTQYF. In DNA, the CDR3 is TGTGCCAGCGCTGCAGCGAGAGACCTCACAGATACGCAGTATTTT. Looking up the rest from reference TRBV2 and TRBJ2-3 gives the full variable domain: EPEVTQTPSHQVTQMGQEVILRCVPISNHLYFYWYRQILGQKVEFLVSFYNNEISEKSEIFDDQFSVERPDGSNFTLKIRSTKLEDSAMYFCASAAARDLTDTQYFGPGTRLTVL.

V usage is TRBV5-1 and J usage is TRBJ1-1; TRBD1 agrees at 11 bases. After removal of 1 base from V and 5 bases from J, the junction contained 4 bases not matched to a gene. Looked up from germline, CDR1 is SGHRS and CDR2 is YFSETQ. The CDR3 is 15 residues long. The CDR3 coding sequence is TGCGCCAGCAGCTTGACGGGGACAGGGGGAACTGAAGCTTTCTTT. Amino acids: CASSLTGTGGTEAFF. Using reference TRBV5-1 and TRBJ1-1 for the parts outside the CDR3, the full variable domain is KAGVTQTPRYLIKTRGQQVTLSCSPISGHRSVSWYQQTPGQGLQFLFEYFSETQRNKGNFPGRFSGRQFSNSRSEMNVSTLELGDSALYLCASSLTGTGGTEAFFGQGTRLTVV.

This chain links TRBV19 with TRBJ2-7; TRBD2 might be the D (6 bases). Trimming pared 0 bases from V and 0 bases from J, leaving 6 bases between. The CDR3 has 14 residues. Per the germline V gene, CDR1 is LNHDA and CDR2 is SQIVND (reference sequence). The CDR3 is CASSIETSSYEQYF. CDR3 nucleotide sequence: TGTGCCAGTAGTATAGAGACTAGCTCCTACGAGCAGTACTTC. Variable domain in full (rest from reference TRBV19 and TRBJ2-7): DGGITQSPKYLFRKEGQNVTLSCEQNLNHDAMYWYRQDPGQGLRLIYYSQIVNDFQKGDIAEGYSVSREKKESFPLTVTSAQKNPTAFYLCASSIETSSYEQYFGPGTRLTVT.

The V call is TRBV7-2, the J call TRBJ2-2; D uncertain. The CDR3 loop spans 15 amino acids. Germline assignment: CDR1 SGHTA and CDR2 FQGNSA. V was pared by 3 bases and J by 2 bases, with 10 bases between. CDR3 sequence: CASSFLVSNTGELFF. The CDR3 coding sequence is TGTGCCAGCAGCTTTTTGGTGTCCAACACCGGGGAGCTGTTTTTT.

V usage is TRBV7-2 and J usage is TRBJ2-7; D ambiguous. CDR3 length equals 15 residues. The germline CDR1 and CDR2 sequences are SGHTA and FQGNSA. Trimming left V 1 base short and J 2 bases short, with 12 bases between. The DNA of the CDR3 is TGTGCCAGCAGCTTAGAGGCTGTAAAAACCTACGAGCAGTACTTC. It is translated as CASSLEAVKTYEQYF. The complete variable domain, with remaining parts taken from reference TRBV7-2 and TRBJ2-7, reads GAGVSQSPSNKVTEKGKDVELRCDPISGHTALYWYRQSLGQGLEFLIYFQGNSAPDKSGLPSDRFSAERTGGSVSTLTIQRTQQEDSAVYLCASSLEAVKTYEQYFGPGTRLTVT.